Below are 8 T cell receptor beta chains sequenced from a single sample in a study of regulatory T cells. The PCR used 52 TRBV and 13 TRBJ primers. The repertoire was sequenced with immunoSEQ multiplex PCR; TCRdb's copy has only in-frame clones and lacks some. The data contain about 6,000 clones, more than 80% of them singletons. Material: CD8+ T cells sorted from blood. The receptors shown here come from a child aged 5-17 years with CD3G deficiency.

The CDR3 loop is CASSFGGTYEQYF. The CDR3, as DNA: TGTGCCAGCAGCTTTGGCGGGACTTACGAGCAGTACTTC. The V gene is TRBV7-9, the J gene TRBJ2-7, with D perhaps TRBD2 (6 bases). In germline, CDR1 is SEHNR, CDR2 FQNEAQ (reference sequence). There are 13 residues in the CDR3. V was shortened by 3 bases and J by 4 bases, with 10 bases between the two germline ends.

This clone was counted only a few times. The CDR3 bases are TGTGCCAGCAGCTCGGGACGTTCCTCTGGGGCCAACGTCCTGACTTTC. This sequence encodes CASSSGRSSGANVLTF. The chain carries TRBV7-9 and TRBJ2-6, with D possibly called TRBD1 or TRBD2 (5 bases each). Deletions cut 4 bases from V and 0 bases from J, with 10 bases between. The germline V gene has CDR1 SEHNR and CDR2 FQNEAQ (reference sequence). CDR3 length: 16 residues.

This chain joins TRBV6-1 and TRBJ2-1; no clear D gene. The CDR3 has 14 amino acids. Trimming removed 3 bases at V and 4 bases at J, with 10 bases between. CDR1 is MNHNS, CDR2 SASEGT, per germline. Written as DNA, the CDR3 is TGTGCCAGCAGTGAGTCCTCCCCGTACAATGAGCAGTTCTTC. It translates to CASSESSPYNEQFF.

The chain couples TRBV10-2 to TRBJ2-1; D gene uncertain. The germline V gene has CDR1 WSHSY and CDR2 SAAADI. The V gene lost 9 bases and the J gene lost 3 bases, with 12 bases spanning the gap. The CDR3 has 13 amino acids. The CDR3 sequence is CASGPTRYNEQFF. CDR3 DNA: TGCGCCAGTGGGCCTACCCGCTACAATGAGCAGTTCTTC.

The chain combines TRBV19 with TRBJ2-7; D is uncertain. Germline CDR1 and CDR2: LNHDA and SQIVND (reference sequence). The CDR3 has 15 amino acids. Trimming removed 1 base from V and 5 bases from J, with 15 bases in between. The CDR3 sequence: CASSIAGRSVDEQYF. CDR3 nucleotides: TGTGCCAGTAGTATAGCCGGCAGGTCAGTCGACGAGCAGTACTTC.

The chain recombines TRBV30 with TRBJ2-7, with D hard to call. Trimming removed 3 bases from V and 4 bases from J, with 13 bases in between. This CDR3 comprises 13 residues. Per the germline V gene, CDR1 is GTSNPN and CDR2 is SVGIG (reference sequence). CDR3 nucleotide sequence: TGTGCCTGGAGCGTAAAGGGCGTTTACGAGCAGTACTTC. Translation: CAWSVKGVYEQYF.

The rearrangement links TRBV27 to TRBJ2-1; 15 bases line up with TRBD2. This CDR3 region has 15 residues. CDR1 is MNHEY and CDR2 is SMNVEV in the germline V gene (reference sequence). The trim removed 3 bases at V and 7 bases at J, leaving 1 base unmatched. The CDR3 reads CASSFGTSGRNEQFF. In DNA, the CDR3 is TGTGCCAGCAGTTTTGGGACTAGCGGGAGGAATGAGCAGTTCTTC.

This rearrangement joins TRBV19 to TRBJ1-1, with 9 bases fitting TRBD1. V lost 3 bases, J lost 5 bases, and 7 bases stayed unmatched. Germline CDR1 and CDR2: LNHDA and SQIVND (reference sequence). This CDR3 spans 15 amino acids. CDR3 loop: CASSMVGTGWTEAFF. CDR3 DNA: TGTGCCAGTAGTATGGTAGGGACAGGGTGGACTGAAGCTTTCTTT.